This T cell receptor (beta chain) appears in the sequencing data of a study of blood T cell repertoires in COVID-19 (dated by TCRdb to the early 2020s). Turning to the overall study: The collaborator samples originated in the United States, Italy and Spain and spanned the acute and convalescent phases of COVID-19. The material from the prospective study consisted of cDNA or gDNA derived from T cells, B-cell-depleted T cells, or PBMCs. Sample metadata almost always included a de-identified subject ID, COVID-19 status, age in years and sex. The repertoires were made available in a free public database intended to serve as a resource for research on the immune response to SARS-CoV-2. The samples were drawn from the first 160 participants of the ongoing ImmuneRACE study and from 1,200 or so subjects provided by 6 global collaborators. Deeply sampled blood TCRbeta repertoires from subjects exposed to, actively infected with, or recovered from COVID-19 were included in the dataset. Where available, HLA class I and class II types were taken from metadata supplied by the sample provider and were not determined by assay-based typing.

Ends trimmed: V by 3 bases, J by 1 base; bases unmatched to a gene: 5. Taken from the germline V gene, the CDR1 and CDR2 loops are SGHDT and YYEEEE. From cysteine to phenylalanine, the CDR3 is 15 amino acids long. Of all the DNA, just the CDR3 is kept, 45 bases in frame from base 1. Summary of the overall study and its limitations: The quantity of clinical and demographic metadata differed by source and by participant and was supplied without curation.

Collaborating institutions collected whole blood in K2EDTA tubes following their own protocols. For TCRbeta analysis, collaborators shipped samples as frozen whole blood, isolated PBMCs, or DNA extracted from either of those sample types. On this clone itself: No cognate antigen has been identified for it. No base-level quality is on record; no much larger clone is a single base apart.

TCRbeta CDR3 regions were amplified from genomic DNA using the immunoSEQ Assay, a bias-controlled multiplex PCR. The published analysis was carried out like this. The number of nucleated cells in each sample was estimated from the amplification of reference gene primers within the assay. To quantify the absolute abundance of each unique TCRbeta CDR3 rearrangement, sequence reads were collapsed and filtered. Productive Simpson clonality was computed per sample as the square root of Simpson's diversity index over productive rearrangements. Not all clones reach the TCRdb copy of this immuneACCESS table, which keeps in-frame sequences only. Checked studies attribute under half of the gap to unresolved V genes and leave the rest unexplained. The V and J calls and clone size are taken from that table; D and trimming were inferred from the DNA. The sample profile shows just under 150,000 clones; roughly 90% of them were found once. The ten largest account for around 1.5% of the sample.

Sequenced sample: peripheral blood. The chain is encoded by TRBV5-6 joined to TRBJ2-5; 8 junctional bases match TRBD1. The sequence was obtained from a human donor in a cohort sampled during active COVID-19. CDR3 reads: CASSYQGALQETQYF. The sequenced DNA is TGTGCCAGCAGCTACCAGGGGGCCCTCCAAGAGACCCAGTACTTC.